This T cell receptor (beta chain) was retrieved from a study of T cells in Graves' hyperthyroidism and ophthalmopathy. The overall study: Before treatment of any kind, peripheral blood was taken at initial diagnosis.

The table lists this clonotype with many counts. The antigen remains unidentified. Regions amplified from RNA transcripts were the TCR beta CDR3 regions. RT-PCR in the first round (using the HTBI primer set) targeted the TCR CDR3. TCRdb independently ran MiXCR on the multiplex PCR reads; one entry per CDR3 protein. The sample has 550,000 to 850,000 distinct CDR3 sequences, roughly a sixth seen once. Patients were aged 18 to 65, had disease duration under 2 months, and had newly diagnosed hyperthyroidism. Clinical symptoms, serum thyroxine and TRAb, thyroid ultrasound and orbital computed tomography were used for the diagnoses. The V and J ends lost 5 bases and 9 bases, in that order; junction bases with no gene match: 7. Per the germline V gene, CDR1 is SGHNT and CDR2 is YENEEA. The CDR3 consists of 14 residues. Findings and limits, study-wide: Most thyroid clonotypes with frequency above 0.001 were detected in blood.

The V and J genes are TRBV11-3 and TRBJ2-1; 10 bases map to TRBD2. The TCR originated in a woman between 50 and 59 years old with Graves' hyperthyroidism that later progressed to Graves' ophthalmopathy. Sequenced material: blood. The CDR3 DNA sequence: TGTGCCAGCAGCGCAAGCGGGGGGGATATTGAGCAGTTCTTC. Translating gives CASSASGGDIEQFF.